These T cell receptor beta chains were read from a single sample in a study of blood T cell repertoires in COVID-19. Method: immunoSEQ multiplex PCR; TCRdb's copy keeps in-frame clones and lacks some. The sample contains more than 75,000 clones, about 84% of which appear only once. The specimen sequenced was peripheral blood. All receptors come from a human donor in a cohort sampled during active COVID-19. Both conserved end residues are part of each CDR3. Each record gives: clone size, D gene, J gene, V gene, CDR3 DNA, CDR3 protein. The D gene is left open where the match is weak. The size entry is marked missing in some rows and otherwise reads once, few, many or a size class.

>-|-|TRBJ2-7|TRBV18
TGTGCCAGCTCATTAACAAGACAGAACTCCTACGAGCAGTACTTC
CASSLTRQNSYEQYF
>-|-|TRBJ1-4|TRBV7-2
TGTGCCAGCAGCCCGTGGACAGCTTATGAAAAACTGTTTTTT
CASSPWTAYEKLFF
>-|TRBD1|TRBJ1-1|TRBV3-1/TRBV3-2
TGTGCCAGCCGATACAGGGGCGCCCCGGGGGCTGAAGCTTTCTTT
CASRYRGAPGAEAFF
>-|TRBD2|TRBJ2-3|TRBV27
TGTGCCAGCAGTTTAAAGGCGGGGGGCACAGATACGCAGTATTTT
CASSLKAGGTDTQYF
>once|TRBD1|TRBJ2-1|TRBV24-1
TGTGCCACCAGTGATAGCGGGACAGGGGTTCCGAATGAGCAGTTCTTC
CATSDSGTGVPNEQFF
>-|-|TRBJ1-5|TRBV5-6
TGTGCCAGCAGCTTTGACGGGATCAATGAGCCCCAGCATTTT
CASSFDGINEPQHF
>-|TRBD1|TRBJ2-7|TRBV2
TGTGCCAGCGCCCCGACAGGGGGCGAGCAGTACTTC
CASAPTGGEQYF
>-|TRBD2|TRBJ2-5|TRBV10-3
TGTGCCATCAGTCCCGGACTAGCGGGGGGGGAGACCCAGTACTTC
CAISPGLAGGETQYF
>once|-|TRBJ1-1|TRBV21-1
TGTGCCAGCAGCAAAGAGGGGCCACAGGGGGTGAACACTGAAGCTTTCTTT
CASSKEGPQGVNTEAFF
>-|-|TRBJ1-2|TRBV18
TGTGCCAGCTCAAAACGACAGCCTTATGGCTACACCTTC
CASSKRQPYGYTF
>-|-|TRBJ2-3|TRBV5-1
TGCGCCAGCAGCAGGGTCGGGGCAGGGGGCACAGATACGCAGTATTTT
CASSRVGAGGTDTQYF
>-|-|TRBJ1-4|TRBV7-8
TGTGCCAGCAGCCGGGCAGATGAAAAACTGTTTTTT
CASSRADEKLFF
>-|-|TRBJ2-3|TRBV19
TGTGCCAGTACCCGGGGTCCCTCGGGTTGGGCGCAGTATTTT
CASTRGPSGWAQYF
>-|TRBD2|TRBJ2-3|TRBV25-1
TGTGCCAGCAGTGGTAGCGGGGGGCCAGATACGCAGTATTTT
CASSGSGGPDTQYF
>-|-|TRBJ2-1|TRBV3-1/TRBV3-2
TGTGCCAGCAGCCAGAGGGCAGGGGTGGATGAGCAGTTCTTC
CASSQRAGVDEQFF
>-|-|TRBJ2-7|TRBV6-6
TGTGCCAGCAAACGGCGCGCAGGGGTCTACGAGCAGTACTTC
CASKRRAGVYEQYF
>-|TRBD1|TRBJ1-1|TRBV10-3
TGTGCCACCTTGGGACAGGGAATCACTGAAGCTTTCTTT
CATLGQGITEAFF
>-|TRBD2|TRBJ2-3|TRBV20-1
TGCAGTGCTAGTCCAGGTAGCGGGGGCAGCACAGATACGCAGTATTTT
CSASPGSGGSTDTQYF
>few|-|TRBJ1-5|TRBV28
TGTGCCAGCAGCATAACACGCGGGACGTTGGGACAGCCCCAGCATTTT
CASSITRGTLGQPQHF
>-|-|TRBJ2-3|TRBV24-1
TGTGCCACCAGTGAGGGGACTCACCGCGTGGATACGCAGTATTTT
CATSEGTHRVDTQYF
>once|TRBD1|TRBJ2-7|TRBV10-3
TGTGCCATCAGTGGAGGGGGCGGCTGGGAGCAGTACTTC
CAISGGGGWEQYF
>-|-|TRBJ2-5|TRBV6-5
TGTGCCAGCAGTTACTCATACGGGGGAGAGACCCAGTACTTC
CASSYSYGGETQYF
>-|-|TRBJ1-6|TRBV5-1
TGCGCCAGCAGGGAGGGTAGCTCCTATAATTCACCCCTCCACTTT
CASREGSSYNSPLHF
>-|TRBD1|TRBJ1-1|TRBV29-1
TGCAGCGTCCGCCCAGGGGGGAACACTGAAGCTTTCTTT
CSVRPGGNTEAFF
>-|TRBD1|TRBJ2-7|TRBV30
TGTGCCTGGAGGGGGAAAGGACAGGGTCCGTACGAGCAGTACTTC
CAWRGKGQGPYEQYF
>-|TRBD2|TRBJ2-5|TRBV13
TGTGCCAGCAGCTTACTCTCATCGAGCGGACTAGTTCAAGAGACCCAGTACTTC
CASSLLSSSGLVQETQYF
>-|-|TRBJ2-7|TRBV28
TGTGCCAGCAGACAGGGTGGGGTCTACGAGCAGTACTTC
CASRQGGVYEQYF
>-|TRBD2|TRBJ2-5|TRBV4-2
TGTGCCAGCAGCCAAGACTTTAGGCGGGGGGGCGGTGAGACCCAGTACTTC
CASSQDFRRGGGETQYF
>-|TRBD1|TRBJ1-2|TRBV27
TGTGCCAGCAGTTTAGAGTTCAAGGGGGCGATAACTGGCTACACCTTC
CASSLEFKGAITGYTF
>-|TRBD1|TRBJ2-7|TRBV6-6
TGTGCCAGTATGGGACAGGCAAACTCCTACGAGCAGTACTTC
CASMGQANSYEQYF
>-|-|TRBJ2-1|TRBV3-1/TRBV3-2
TGTGCCAGCAGCCACCGGGGGTCGTACAATGAGCAGTTCTTC
CASSHRGSYNEQFF
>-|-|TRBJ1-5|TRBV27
TGTGCCAGCAGTTTAAAATATAGCAATCAGCCCCAGCATTTT
CASSLKYSNQPQHF
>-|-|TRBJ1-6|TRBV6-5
TGTGCCAGCAGTTACGGTCGAGGGGGTCACTCACCCCTCCACTTT
CASSYGRGGHSPLHF
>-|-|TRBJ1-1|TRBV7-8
TGTGCCAGCAGCTCTTTGACAGGCTGGAACACTGAAGCTTTCTTT
CASSSLTGWNTEAFF
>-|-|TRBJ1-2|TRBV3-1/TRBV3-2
TGTGCCAGCAGCCATCCTGGACTAGCGGGGATCTATTATGGCTACACCTTC
CASSHPGLAGIYYGYTF
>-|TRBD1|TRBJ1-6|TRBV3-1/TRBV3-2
TGTGCCAGCAGCCAACCTCCCGGGACAGGGGCCTCACCCCTCCACTTT
CASSQPPGTGASPLHF
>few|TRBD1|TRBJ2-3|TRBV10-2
TGCGCCAGCAATACGGGACAGGGGAAGACAGATACGCAGTATTTT
CASNTGQGKTDTQYF
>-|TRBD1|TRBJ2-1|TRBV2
TGTGCCAGCAGCCGGGACAGAAATGAGCAGTTCTTC
CASSRDRNEQFF
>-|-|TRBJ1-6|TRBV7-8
TGTGCCAGCAGCTTAGGACAGCTAAATTCACCCCTCCACTTT
CASSLGQLNSPLHF
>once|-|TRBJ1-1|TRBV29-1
TGCAGCGTTGCGCAGGCCAACACTGAAGCTTTCTTT
CSVAQANTEAFF
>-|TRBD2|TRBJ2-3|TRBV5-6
TGTGCCAGCAGCTCACTAGCGGGGGAAGATACGCAGTATTTT
CASSSLAGEDTQYF
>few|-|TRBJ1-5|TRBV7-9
TGTGCCAGCAGCTTAGTCGCGGATCAGCCCCAGCATTTT
CASSLVADQPQHF
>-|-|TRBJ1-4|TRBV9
TGTGCCAGCAGCGTAGCGGAGGGTAGGGGTGAAAAACTGTTTTTT
CASSVAEGRGEKLFF
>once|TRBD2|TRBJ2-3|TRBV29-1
TGCAGCGCATCAGCGGGGACCACAGATACGCAGTATTTT
CSASAGTTDTQYF
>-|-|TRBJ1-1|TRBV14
TGTGCCAGCAGCAAGACCCCGGGAGGGGGGGCTTTCTTT
CASSKTPGGGAFF
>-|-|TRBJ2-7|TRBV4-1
TGCGCCAGCAGCCAACCCGGGACATCCCACGAGCAGTACTTC
CASSQPGTSHEQYF
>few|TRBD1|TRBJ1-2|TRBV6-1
TGTGCCAGCAGTGAGAGGACAGGGACTAACTATGGCTACACCTTC
CASSERTGTNYGYTF
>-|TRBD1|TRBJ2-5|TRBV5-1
TGCGCCAGCAGCCCGGGACAGAAAGAGACCCAGTACTTC
CASSPGQKETQYF
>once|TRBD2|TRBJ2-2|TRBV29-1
TGCAGCGTTGGACTAGCGGCGAACACCGGGGAGCTGTTTTTT
CSVGLAANTGELFF
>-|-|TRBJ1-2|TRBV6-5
TGTGCCAGCACCCCACTGGCTAACTATGGCTACACCTTC
CASTPLANYGYTF
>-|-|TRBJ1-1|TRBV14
TGTGCCAGCAGCCAAGACGCCAGGGGAGCTTTCTTT
CASSQDARGAFF
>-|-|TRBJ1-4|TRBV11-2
TGTGCCAGCAGCTTAGAACCGGGCGGGAGAAAACTGTTTTTT
CASSLEPGGRKLFF
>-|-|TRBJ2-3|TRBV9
TGTGCCAGCAGCGCCGGACTCGTCCGTTCTTATGGGAGCACAGATACGCAGTATTTT
CASSAGLVRSYGSTDTQYF